One sample yielded the 13 T cell receptor beta chains listed below, sequenced in a study of T cells in Graves' hyperthyroidism and ophthalmopathy. TCR beta CDR3 regions were amplified from RNA transcripts. HTBI primers drove first-round RT-PCR of the TCR CDR3. TCRdb redid the calling of the multiplex PCR reads with MiXCR, one entry per CDR3 protein. The sample lists around 600,000 distinct CDR3 sequences, approximately 14% occurring once. Material: blood. The receptors here all came from a woman in her forties or fifties with Graves' ophthalmopathy.

The gene calls are TRBV7-2 and TRBJ2-5; TRBD1 matches at 8 bases. The germline V gene encodes CDR1 SGHTA and CDR2 FQGNSA. The CDR3 extends over 14 amino acids. The J segment lost 5 bases and the V segment lost 6 bases, leaving 8 bases of the junction unmatched. The CDR3 DNA reads as TGTGCCAGCAGGCGACAGGGGTATAGGGAGACCCAGTACTTC. Protein: CASRRQGYRETQYF.

This clonotype has ten or more counts. The gene calls are TRBV3-1 and TRBJ1-2; the D gene is possibly TRBD1 (6 bases). CDR3 size: 14 residues. Per germline, CDR1 LGHDT and CDR2 YNNKEL (reference sequence). The V gene lost 4 bases and the J gene lost 4 bases, with 13 bases spanning the gap. CDR3 DNA sequence: TGTGCCAGCAGCCGATGGACAGATCGCTATGGCTACACCTTC. Amino acids: CASSRWTDRYGYTF.

J is TRBJ2-4 and V is TRBV27; 7 bases are shared with TRBD1. This CDR3 has 17 amino acids. The V gene's germline CDR1 is MNHEY and CDR2 SMNVEV (reference sequence). Germline trimming cut 1 base from V and 0 bases from J; bases unmatched to any gene: 6. The CDR3 region is CASSLLGQRGAKNIQYF. Written as DNA, the CDR3 is TGTGCCAGCAGTTTATTGGGACAGAGGGGAGCCAAAAACATTCAGTACTTC.

V usage is TRBV14 and J usage is TRBJ2-1; 7 bases are shared with TRBD2. The CDR3 has 15 amino acids. Germline CDR1 reads SGHDN; CDR2 reads FVKESK. Trimming at V came to 0 bases and at J to 6 bases, leaving 5 bases not matched to a gene. The CDR3 sequence: CASSQELRESNEQFF. CDR3 bases: TGTGCCAGCAGCCAAGAGTTGCGGGAGTCCAATGAGCAGTTCTTC.

This clonotype was observed a handful of times. The V and J genes are TRBV20-1 and TRBJ2-7; 7 nucleotides line up with TRBD2. Germline V lookup: CDR1 DFQATT, CDR2 SNEGSKA (reference sequence). V dropped 0 bases and J dropped 0; count of bases not matched to a gene: 8. The CDR3 contains 16 residues. The DNA for the CDR3 is TGCAGTGCTAGAGAGTTGTCTAGCGGCCACTCCTACGAGCAGTACTTC. Amino acid sequence: CSARELSSGHSYEQYF.

This clonotype was detected a few times. The V gene is TRBV29-1, the J gene TRBJ2-7; D might be TRBD1 or TRBD2, each matching 7 bases. The CDR3 is 14 residues long. The germline V and J ends were trimmed by 3 bases and 2 bases, with 14 bases remaining between them. The germline V gene encodes CDR1 SQVTM and CDR2 ANQGSEA. The CDR3 sequence: CSVDGGTAPYEQYF. The CDR3 DNA is TGCAGCGTTGACGGGGGGACAGCCCCCTACGAGCAGTACTTC.

On this clonotype itself: This clone may be a read error of a much larger clone one base away. J is TRBJ2-1 and V is TRBV6-9; weak D call: TRBD2 (6 bases). From germline, CDR1 is MNHGY and CDR2 SVAAGI. The CDR3 length is 13 residues. CDR3 amino acids: CASSYFYGGEQHF. The CDR3 DNA sequence: TGTGCCAGCAGTTACTTCTACGGGGGTGAGCAGCACTTC.

This clonotype was recorded a few times. The chain combines TRBV19 with TRBJ2-1, with 11 positions matching TRBD2. Germline V CDR1 and CDR2: LNHDA, SQIVND (reference sequence). Trimming at V came to 7 bases and at J to 5 bases, leaving 10 bases not matched to a gene. The CDR3 loop spans 16 amino acids. This CDR3 reads CASNIGGSGRDNEQFF. The CDR3 DNA is TGTGCCAGTAACATAGGTGGTAGCGGGAGGGACAATGAGCAGTTCTTC.

Many counts were recorded for this clonotype. CDR3 sequence (DNA): TGTGCCAGCACCTCACAGACAGATAGCACAGATACGCAGTATTTT. Its translation: CASTSQTDSTDTQYF. The gene calls are TRBV7-3 and TRBJ2-3, with D possibly matching TRBD1 (5 bases). The CDR3 totals 15 residues. The V end lost 7 bases, the J end lost 0 bases, and 14 bases lay between the germline ends. Germline V CDR1 and CDR2: SGHTA, FQGTGA. Using reference TRBV7-3 and TRBJ2-3 for the parts outside the CDR3, the full variable domain is GAGVSQTPSNKVTEKGKYVELRCDPISGHTALYWYRQSLGQGPEFLIYFQGTGAADDSGLPNDRFFAVRPEGSVSTLKIQRTERGDSAVYLCASTSQTDSTDTQYFGPGTRLTVL.

This clonotype was counted at least ten times. The chain links TRBV7-8 to TRBJ2-7; 11 positions agree with TRBD1. The germline V gene has CDR1 SGHVS and CDR2 FQNEAQ. V gave up 5 bases and J gave up 3 bases; unmatched junction bases: 6. The CDR3 consists of 15 residues. The CDR3 here is CASSAGTGGFYEQYF. DNA of the CDR3: TGTGCCAGCAGCGCCGGGACAGGGGGATTCTACGAGCAGTACTTC.

This clonotype was counted at least ten times. The CDR3 loop is CAWSVLGRDSEQYF. CDR3 nucleotide sequence: TGTGCCTGGAGTGTACTAGGACGAGATTCCGAGCAGTACTTC. The chain couples TRBV30 to TRBJ2-7; D may be TRBD2 (5 bases). V gave up 0 bases and J gave up 6 bases, with 15 bases separating them. CDR3 length: 14 residues. CDR1 GTSNPN and CDR2 SVGIG come from the germline V gene (reference sequence).

The rearrangement joins TRBV19 to TRBJ1-5; TRBD1 might be the D (5 bases). Trimming left V 3 bases short and J 0 bases short, with 12 bases between. The CDR3 runs to 16 residues. Germline lookup yields CDR1 LNHDA and CDR2 SQIVND (reference sequence). DNA of the CDR3: TGTGCCAGTAGTATCCGGGACGGTTATAGCAATCAGCCCCAGCATTTT. It translates to CASSIRDGYSNQPQHF.

This clonotype was observed at least ten times. The V and J genes are TRBV20-1 and TRBJ2-7; D is perhaps TRBD1 (6 bases). The germline V gene has CDR1 DFQATT and CDR2 SNEGSKA (reference sequence). Trimming removed 3 bases from V and 2 bases from J, with 8 bases in between. This CDR3 contains 12 residues. The CDR3 DNA is TGCAGTGCTAGCGCAGGGGCCTACGAGCAGTACTTC. Translating it yields CSASAGAYEQYF.